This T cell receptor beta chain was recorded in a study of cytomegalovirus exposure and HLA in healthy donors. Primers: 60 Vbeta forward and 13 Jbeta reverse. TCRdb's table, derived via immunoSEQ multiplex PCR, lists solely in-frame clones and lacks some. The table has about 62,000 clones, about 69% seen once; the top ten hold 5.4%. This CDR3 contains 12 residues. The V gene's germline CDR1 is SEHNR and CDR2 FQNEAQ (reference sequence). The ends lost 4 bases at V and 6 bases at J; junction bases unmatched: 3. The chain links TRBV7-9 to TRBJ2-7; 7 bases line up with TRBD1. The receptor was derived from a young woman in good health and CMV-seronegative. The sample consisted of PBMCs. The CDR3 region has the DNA TGTGCCAGCAGCTCGACAGGGCGCGAGCAGTACGTC. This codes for CASSSTGREQYV.